These 18 T cell receptor beta chains were all obtained from the same sample, sequenced in a study of ipilimumab plus nivolumab after autologous stem cell transplantation. Profiled with immunoSEQ multiplex PCR; TCRdb holds only in-frame clones, not every one. Of just over 40,000 clones in the sample, around 92% were seen once. The input for sequencing was PBMCs, taken in a trial of ipilimumab plus nivolumab as post-transplant consolidation. These receptors were collected from a male donor with multiple myeloma.

This chain uses TRBV7-2 with TRBJ1-1; D ambiguous. Germline V CDR1 and CDR2: SGHTA, FQGNSA. With 1 base removed from V and 2 bases from J, the gap between germline ends came to 11 bases. There are 15 residues in the CDR3. As DNA, the CDR3 is TGTGCCAGCAGCTTAGGGAGACTTGTAAACACTGAAGCTTTCTTT. Its protein product is CASSLGRLVNTEAFF.

The chain carries TRBV9 and TRBJ2-1, with 11 bases aligning to TRBD2. From germline, CDR1 is SGDLS and CDR2 YYNGEE. The ends lost 2 bases at V and 4 bases at J; junction bases unmatched: 2. The CDR3 covers 15 residues. The CDR3 sequence is CASSVTSGKYNEQFF. In nucleotides, the CDR3 is TGTGCCAGCAGCGTGACTAGCGGGAAATACAATGAGCAGTTCTTC. Variable domain in full (rest from reference TRBV9 and TRBJ2-1): DSGVTQTPKHLITATGQRVTLRCSPRSGDLSVYWYQQSLDQGLQFLIQYYNGEERAKGNILERFSAQQFPDLHSELNLSSLELGDSALYFCASSVTSGKYNEQFFGPGTRLTVL.

In its sample, this clone was seen once. The chain combines TRBV11-2 with TRBJ2-3; no firm D call. Germline V gives CDR1 SGHAT, CDR2 FQNNGV. Deletions cut 5 bases from V and 3 bases from J, with 6 bases between. This CDR3 contains 12 residues. As DNA, the CDR3 is TGTGCCAGCAGCCGAAATACAGATACGCAGTATTTT. It yields the protein CASSRNTDTQYF.

The chain employs TRBV7-9 and TRBJ1-1; D is possibly TRBD1 (5 bases). CDR3 length: 15 amino acids. In germline, CDR1 is SEHNR, CDR2 FQNEAQ (reference sequence). V was trimmed by 0 bases and J by 0 bases, leaving 8 bases between them. CDR3 coding DNA: TGTGCCAGCAGCTTAGCGACAGACATGAACACTGAAGCTTTCTTT. It encodes CASSLATDMNTEAFF. Combining the CDR3 with reference TRBV7-9 and TRBJ1-1 gives the whole variable domain DTGVSQNPRHKITKRGQNVTFRCDPISEHNRLYWYRQTLGQGPEFLTYFQNEAQLEKSRLLSDRFSAERPKGSFSTLEIQRTEQGDSAMYLCASSLATDMNTEAFFGQGTRLTVV.

The CDR3 nucleotides are TGTGCCAGCAGTTATGCCCCACGCTCTGGCTACACCTTC. This sequence encodes CASSYAPRSGYTF. The chain uses TRBV28 and TRBJ1-2; D is undetermined. Germline assignment: CDR1 MDHEN and CDR2 SYDVKM. V lost 4 bases, J lost 7 bases, and 13 bases lay in between. This CDR3 has 13 residues.

This chain links TRBV4-2 with TRBJ2-1; D call uncertain. The germline CDR1 and CDR2 sequences are LGHNA and YNFKEQ. Trimming took 0 bases from V and 8 from J, leaving 11 bases between them. The CDR3 is made up of 14 amino acids. The CDR3 sequence is CASSQDPRVYEQFF. Written as DNA, the CDR3 is TGTGCCAGCAGCCAAGATCCCAGAGTCTATGAGCAGTTCTTC.

This clone occurred once. The rearrangement links TRBV27 to TRBJ1-4, with 9 positions matching TRBD1. The CDR3 runs to 15 residues. Per the germline V gene, CDR1 is MNHEY and CDR2 is SMNVEV (reference sequence). The V gene end was trimmed by 5 bases and the J gene end by 8 bases; junction bases not matched to a gene: 9. This CDR3 is CASSLTGGAYEKLFF. The CDR3 coding sequence is TGTGCCAGCAGTCTTACAGGGGGCGCATACGAAAAACTGTTTTTT.

The V call is TRBV5-4, the J call TRBJ1-2; the D gene is possibly TRBD1 (5 bases). CDR3 length: 13 residues. V shed 5 bases and J shed 0 bases, with 8 bases lying between them. CDR1 and CDR2 (germline): SGHNT, YYREEE (reference sequence). DNA for the CDR3: TGTGCCAGCAGAGAGGGACCTAACTATGGCTACACCTTC. It yields the protein CASREGPNYGYTF.

J is TRBJ2-1 and V is TRBV28, with TRBD2 matching 8 bases. This CDR3 is 16 amino acids long. Germline V gene sequence: CDR1 MDHEN, CDR2 SYDVKM. V lost 3 bases to trimming and J lost 7 bases; unmatched junction nucleotides: 11. CDR3 DNA sequence: TGTGCCAGCAGTTTTTTGTCGGGAGGGGGGTGGAATGAGCAGTTCTTC. It specifies CASSFLSGGGWNEQFF.

The gene calls are TRBV7-7 and TRBJ2-5, with 12 bases identical to TRBD2. Trimming at V came to 5 bases and at J to 1 base, leaving 5 bases not matched to a gene. The CDR3 runs 16 residues. Germline values: CDR1 SSHAT, CDR2 FNYEAQ (reference sequence). The CDR3 here is CASSPWTSGAQETQYF. The DNA for the CDR3 is TGTGCCAGCAGCCCTTGGACTAGCGGGGCCCAAGAGACCCAGTACTTC.

This chain connects TRBV11-2 to TRBJ1-6; TRBD1 agrees at 9 bases. This CDR3 comprises 17 residues. Germline V CDR1 and CDR2: SGHAT, FQNNGV. J was trimmed by 5 bases and V by 2 bases; bases with no gene match: 7. In DNA form, the CDR3 reads TGTGCCAGCAGCTTAAGGACAGGGGTCTTAAATAATTCACCCCTCCACTTT. Protein sequence: CASSLRTGVLNNSPLHF.

This clone was observed a few times. In DNA, the CDR3 is TGTGCCAGCAGCTGGGGGCTCAAAAGTTATGAGCAGTTCTTC. Translation gives CASSWGLKSYEQFF. The chain couples TRBV5-4 to TRBJ2-1; weak D call: TRBD1 (6 bases). The CDR3 loop spans 14 amino acids. Trimming removed 3 bases at V and 8 bases at J, with 15 bases between. Looked up from germline, CDR1 is SGHNT and CDR2 is YYREEE (reference sequence).

The sample holds one count of this clone. The chain is built from TRBV5-6 and TRBJ2-7; D is undetermined. Per germline, CDR1 SGHDT and CDR2 YYEEEE. There are 12 residues in the CDR3. The V and J ends lost 5 bases and 3 bases respectively, with 9 bases between them. CDR3 nucleotide sequence: TGTGCCAGCAGGGACGGAAACTACGAGCAGTACTTC. This sequence encodes CASRDGNYEQYF.

The chain has TRBV6-6 and TRBJ1-3; D not certain. The V end was cut by 10 bases, the J end by 4 bases, with 11 bases between. This CDR3 region has 12 residues. Germline lookup yields CDR1 MNHNY and CDR2 SVGAGI (reference sequence). CDR3 bases: TGTGCCACCGGCTATGGGGGAAACACCATATATTTT. Translating gives CATGYGGNTIYF.

This clone appeared a single time. The chain links TRBV28 to TRBJ2-7; 7 positions match TRBD2. Germline CDR1 is MDHEN and CDR2 is SYDVKM. V lost 6 bases to trimming and J lost 1 base; unmatched junction nucleotides: 0. The CDR3 is made up of 12 amino acids. The CDR3 sequence is CASRGGSYEQYF. CDR3 sequence (DNA): TGTGCCAGCAGGGGGGGGTCCTACGAGCAGTACTTC.

The chain combines TRBV19 with TRBJ2-5, with D perhaps TRBD2 (7 bases). V gave up 3 bases and J gave up 7 bases, with 15 bases separating them. CDR1 and CDR2 from the germline V gene are LNHDA and SQIVND (reference sequence). The CDR3 is 14 residues long. The DNA for the CDR3 is TGTGCCAGTAGTATGCCGGGGAGGGGGGCGACCCAGTACTTC. Its translation is CASSMPGRGATQYF.

This clone appeared a single time. This chain joins TRBV7-9 and TRBJ1-2; D gene ambiguous. V was clipped by 5 bases and J by 5 bases, with 12 bases between them. Germline V CDR1 and CDR2: SEHNR, FQNEAQ (reference sequence). The length of the CDR3 is 13 residues. The CDR3 region has the DNA TGTGCCAGCAGCGAGACGGCCCAGTATGGCTACACCTTC. Protein sequence: CASSETAQYGYTF.

DNA of the CDR3: TGTGCCAGCAGCGTAGTGGCAGGGGGCGTGGAGACCCAGTACTTC. As protein: CASSVVAGGVETQYF. The gene calls are TRBV9 and TRBJ2-5; 8 positions match TRBD1. This CDR3 is built from 15 residues. Unmatched junction bases numbered 6, after V lost 0 bases and J lost 5 bases. The V gene's germline CDR1 is SGDLS and CDR2 YYNGEE.